This T cell receptor (beta chain) stems from a study of shared clonotypes between healthy human individuals. Sequenced by immunoSEQ multiplex PCR; TCRdb stores in-frame clones only, minus some. The sample has around 500,000 clones; over 75% are singletons. The CDR3 is 12 residues long. V lost 6 bases to trimming and J lost 6 bases, with 8 bases between them. From germline, CDR1 is SGHTA and CDR2 FQGTGA. The V gene is TRBV7-3, the J gene TRBJ2-2, with unresolved D. The clonotype was recovered from a woman between 40 and 50 years old in good health. Some clones in this sample may be carry-over from other donors' samples. Sequencing used PBMCs. The CDR3 sequence: CASSLGAGELFF. The CDR3 DNA sequence: TGTGCCAGCAGTCTTGGAGCCGGGGAGCTGTTTTTT.